This T cell receptor beta chain was identified during a study of shared clonotypes between healthy human individuals. Only in-frame clones appear in the TCRdb table, and some are missing; sequencing was by immunoSEQ multiplex PCR. Of around 1.6 million clones in the sample, 95% to 99% are singletons; the top ten hold approximately 0.44%. The CDR3 is 13 residues long. Deletions cut 6 bases from V and 6 bases from J, with 11 bases between. Germline CDR1 reads WNHNN; CDR2 reads SYGVQD (reference sequence). Note on this clone: The antigen is unknown.

Findings of the study overall: Despite large depth, sorted-subset datasets appeared incompletely sequenced.

This TCR was recovered from a man younger than 40 in good health. The sequencing sample was made of naive CD4+ T cells sorted from blood. Described subset: CD45RA+ positively selected. The chain couples TRBV10-1 to TRBJ1-4; no firm D call. The CDR3: CASSKTVDEKLFF. CDR3 sequence (DNA): TGCGCCAGCAGCAAGACGGTAGATGAAAAACTGTTTTTT.